The clone carrying this T cell receptor (beta chain) was seen just once. The germline gives CDR1 LNHDA, CDR2 SQIVND (reference sequence). V dropped 6 bases and J dropped 0 bases, with 13 bases sitting between them. The CDR3 consists of 15 residues. This sample was taken from a study of blood T cell repertoires in COVID-19. Study details: From the United States, Italy and Spain came samples of acute and convalescent COVID-19. From T cells, B-cell-depleted T cells, or PBMCs came the material, which was cDNA or gDNA.

In assigning cohorts, the study relied on participant-reported clinical history. Per the original methods: Estimation of nucleated cell counts relied on the amplification of reference gene primers. Clones were read by immunoSEQ multiplex PCR, and TCRdb kept only the in-frame ones, dropping some. For V, J and clone size, that table is used; D and trimming come from the DNA. The sample lists about 270,000 clones, 89% occurring once. The TCR sequence derives from a woman aged 55-70 years who had recovered from COVID-19. Sequenced sample: PBMCs or T cells enriched from blood (not recorded which). This chain connects TRBV19 to TRBJ2-3; TRBD1 might be the D (6 bases). In DNA form, the CDR3 reads TGTGCCAGTAGGCGTGGACAGCCTAGCACAGATACGCAGTATTTT. Its translation is CASRRGQPSTDTQYF.